This is a list of T cell receptor beta chains from one sample in a study of T cell responses to AZD1222 COVID-19 vaccine. Produced via immunoSEQ multiplex PCR; TCRdb's table is partial and in-frame only. This table holds around 99,000 clones, 70% to 90% found once. The sample here was peripheral blood, taken on day 0 of AZD1222 vaccination. Source of these receptors: an adult in good health. The CDR3 runs from the conserved cysteine through the conserved F or W. A D gene is named only where the DNA matches it firmly. The size entry is marked missing in some rows and otherwise reads once, few, many or a size class.

J gene	D gene	V gene	clone size	CDR3 protein	CDR3 DNA
TRBJ1-1	TRBD1	TRBV2	NA	CASTRGDREYTEAFF	TGTGCCAGCACCCGAGGGGACAGGGAGTACACTGAAGCTTTCTTT
TRBJ1-3	NA	TRBV5-6	few	CASSHSGNTIYF	TGTGCCAGCAGCCACTCTGGAAACACCATATATTTT
TRBJ1-2	NA	TRBV5-1	NA	CASSLFLYEDGYTF	TGCGCCAGCAGCTTGTTCCTGTATGAGGATGGCTACACCTTC
TRBJ1-1	NA	TRBV3-1/TRBV3-2	few	CASSPGGTEAFF	TGTGCCAGCAGCCCGGGGGGGACTGAAGCTTTCTTT
TRBJ1-1	NA	TRBV6-6	NA	CASSLATEAFF	TGTGCCAGCAGTTTGGCCACTGAAGCTTTCTTT
TRBJ2-1	NA	TRBV6-2/TRBV6-3	NA	CASSLEGGLGNEQFF	TGTGCCAGCAGCCTAGAGGGGGGGCTAGGCAATGAGCAGTTCTTC
TRBJ2-3	TRBD1	TRBV5-1	NA	CASSLVGQVTDTQYF	TGCGCCAGCAGCTTGGTTGGACAGGTGACAGATACGCAGTATTTT
TRBJ1-2	NA	TRBV28	NA	CASSPRYTGIEGYTF	TGTGCCAGCAGTCCCCGATATACAGGAATTGAGGGCTACACCTTC
TRBJ2-7	NA	TRBV6-6	NA	CASSTTRFYEQYF	TGTGCCAGCAGTACTACAAGGTTCTACGAGCAGTACTTC
TRBJ2-2	TRBD1	TRBV3-1/TRBV3-2	NA	CASTRRGQGRNTGELFF	TGTGCCAGCACACGCAGGGGACAGGGGAGAAACACCGGGGAGCTGTTTTTT